This T cell receptor beta chain was identified in a study of blood T cells in healthy people across ages. Study-level points and caveats: When set beside aged donors, long-lived donors presented more naive CD4+ cells and higher diversity.

Through a sample-barcoded 5' primer and a J-beta primer mix, a second PCR was run for roughly 6 to 12 cycles. Each TCR beta cDNA got a 12-nucleotide random molecular identifier. All samples yielded 3 million or more CDR3-containing paired-end reads. One entry per CDR3 protein, called by TCRdb with MiXCR from the 5' RACE reads. The sample shows 600,000 to 850,000 distinct CDR3 sequences, approximately 43% of them seen only once. The CDR3 consists of 15 residues. V was shortened by 7 bases and J by 1 base, with 11 bases between the two germline ends. Per the germline V gene, CDR1 is MNHEY and CDR2 is SVGAGI. This clonotype appeared a few times. Its antigen is unidentified. Individuals who donated were healthy Caucasians from Russia aged roughly 6 to 90.

The TCR comes from an older woman in good health. V is TRBV6-5 and J is TRBJ2-6; D call uncertain. Material: blood. The CDR3 sequence: CASKLTVSGANVLTF. The CDR3 nucleotides are TGTGCCAGCAAACTGACGGTATCTGGGGCCAACGTCCTGACTTTC.